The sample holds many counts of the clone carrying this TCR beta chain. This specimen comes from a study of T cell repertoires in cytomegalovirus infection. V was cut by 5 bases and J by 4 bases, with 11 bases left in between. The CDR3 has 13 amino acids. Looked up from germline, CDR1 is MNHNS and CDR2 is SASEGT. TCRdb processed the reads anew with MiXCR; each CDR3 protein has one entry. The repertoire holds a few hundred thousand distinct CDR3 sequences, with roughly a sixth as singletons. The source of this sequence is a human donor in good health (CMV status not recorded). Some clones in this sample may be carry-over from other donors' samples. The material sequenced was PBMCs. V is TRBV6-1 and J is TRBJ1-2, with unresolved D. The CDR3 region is CASSPQAFYGYTF. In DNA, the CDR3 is TGTGCCAGCAGTCCCCAGGCCTTCTATGGCTACACCTTC.